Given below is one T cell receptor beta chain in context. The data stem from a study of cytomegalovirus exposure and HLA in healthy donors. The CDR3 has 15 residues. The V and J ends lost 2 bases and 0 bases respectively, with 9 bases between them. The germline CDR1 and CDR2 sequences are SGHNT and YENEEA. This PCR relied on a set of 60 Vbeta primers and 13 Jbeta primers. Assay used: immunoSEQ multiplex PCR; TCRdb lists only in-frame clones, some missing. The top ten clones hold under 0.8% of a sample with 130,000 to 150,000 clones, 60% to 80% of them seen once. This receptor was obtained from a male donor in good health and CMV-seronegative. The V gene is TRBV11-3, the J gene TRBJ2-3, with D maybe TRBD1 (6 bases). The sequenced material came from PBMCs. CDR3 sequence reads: CASSLWTESTDTQYF. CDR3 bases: TGTGCCAGCAGCTTATGGACAGAAAGCACAGATACGCAGTATTTT. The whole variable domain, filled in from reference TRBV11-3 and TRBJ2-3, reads EAGVVQSPRYKIIEKKQPVAFWCNPISGHNTLYWYLQNLGQGPELLIRYENEEAVDDSQLPKDRFSAERLKGVDSTLKIQPAELGDSAVYLCASSLWTESTDTQYFGPGTRLTVL.